This TCR beta chain was profiled in a study of regulatory T cells in long-lasting Graves disease. In the study overall: Duration of antithyroid drug therapy among newly diagnosed Graves' patients was under 3 months.

Time point denoted: newly diagnosed GD, antithyroid drugs for less than 3 months. Following extraction of RNA from PBMCs, that RNA was used to make the TCR library. V lost 6 bases, J lost 5 bases, and 4 bases stayed unmatched. This CDR3 has 13 residues. The germline gives CDR1 DFQATT, CDR2 SNEGSKA (reference sequence). For TCR beta, libraries came from iRepertoire HTBI primers and Arm-PCR of CDR3 regions. In the source study's methods: Across the samples, identification revealed fewer than 75 TRBV and around 13 TRBJ segments. One entry per CDR3 protein results from TCRdb running MiXCR on the multiplex PCR reads. These V and J calls rely on TCRdb rather than the paper's analysis. Of some 500,000 distinct CDR3 sequences listed, approximately 15% are singletons. This clonotype has at least ten counts. These data were likewise used in another study, on T cells in Graves' hyperthyroidism and ophthalmopathy. That report notes: Patients showing uncontrolled infection, other autoimmune disease, pregnancy or lactation were ineligible. An initial round of RT-PCR targeting the TCR CDR3 relied on the HTBI primer set.

This sample comprised peripheral blood mononuclear cells (PBMCs), obtained at new diagnosis, from a patient treated with antithyroid drugs. This TCR was sampled from a man in his thirties or forties with Graves disease. The chain employs TRBV20-1 and TRBJ2-5; 12 bases line up with TRBD1. The CDR3 region is CSAGDRGQETQYF. The CDR3 bases are TGCAGTGCCGGGGACAGGGGGCAGGAGACCCAGTACTTC.